Listed below are T cell receptor beta chains from one sample, sequenced in a study of blood T cell repertoires in COVID-19. Measured with immunoSEQ multiplex PCR; TCRdb has only the in-frame clones, and not every one. This table holds tens of thousands of clones, around 87% found once. Sequencing was carried out using peripheral blood. These receptors were collected from a woman older than 75 with COVID-19, enrolled during active disease. Both conserved end residues are part of each CDR3. D genes are given only for firm matches. Clone size is shown for a subset of rows, as once, few, many or a class of expanded clone.

clone_size: .
j_call: TRBJ1-5
d_call: .
v_call: TRBV20-1
cdr3_aa: CSASERRGNQPQHF
cdr3_nt: TGCAGTGCTAGTGAAAGGCGAGGGAATCAGCCCCAGCATTTT

clone_size: .
j_call: TRBJ1-6
d_call: .
v_call: TRBV18
cdr3_aa: CASSPKGRAQNSPLHF
cdr3_nt: TGTGCCAGCTCACCAAAGGGCAGGGCCCAAAATTCACCCCTCCACTTT

clone_size: .
j_call: TRBJ1-4
d_call: TRBD1
v_call: TRBV19
cdr3_aa: CASRTPGQGLIGEKLFF
cdr3_nt: TGTGCCAGTAGAACACCGGGACAGGGACTTATAGGTGAAAAACTGTTTTTT

clone_size: few
j_call: TRBJ1-6
d_call: .
v_call: TRBV25-1
cdr3_aa: CASSANRANSPLHF
cdr3_nt: TGTGCCAGCAGTGCAAACAGGGCTAATTCACCCCTCCACTTT

clone_size: once
j_call: TRBJ1-1
d_call: .
v_call: TRBV7-8
cdr3_aa: CASSVVAGATNTEAFF
cdr3_nt: TGTGCCAGCAGCGTAGTGGCGGGGGCCACCAACACTGAAGCTTTCTTT

clone_size: .
j_call: TRBJ2-1
d_call: TRBD1
v_call: TRBV25-1
cdr3_aa: CASSEYGTGGNGNEQFF
cdr3_nt: TGTGCCAGCAGTGAATATGGGACAGGGGGCAATGGGAATGAGCAGTTCTTC

clone_size: .
j_call: TRBJ1-1
d_call: .
v_call: TRBV27
cdr3_aa: CASSYSWNTEAFF
cdr3_nt: TGTGCCAGCAGTTACAGCTGGAACACTGAAGCTTTCTTT

clone_size: .
j_call: TRBJ2-3
d_call: TRBD2
v_call: TRBV5-4
cdr3_aa: CASSYYSGGADTQYF
cdr3_nt: TGTGCCAGCAGTTATTATAGCGGGGGGGCAGATACGCAGTATTTT

clone_size: .
j_call: TRBJ2-7
d_call: .
v_call: TRBV5-5
cdr3_aa: CASSSRTDSYEQYF
cdr3_nt: TGTGCCAGCAGCTCCCGGACAGACTCCTACGAGCAGTACTTC

clone_size: .
j_call: TRBJ1-1
d_call: .
v_call: TRBV23-1
cdr3_aa: CASSREGLSNSGDTEAFF
cdr3_nt: TGCGCCAGCAGTAGGGAGGGGCTATCTAACTCGGGGGACACTGAAGCTTTCTTT

clone_size: .
j_call: TRBJ2-4
d_call: .
v_call: TRBV30
cdr3_aa: CAWSPRALRRDIQYF
cdr3_nt: TGTGCCTGGAGTCCCCGGGCCCTAAGGAGGGACATTCAGTACTTC

clone_size: .
j_call: TRBJ1-1
d_call: .
v_call: TRBV11-2
cdr3_aa: CASTEAHKNTEAFF
cdr3_nt: TGTGCCAGCACAGAGGCGCATAAGAACACTGAAGCTTTCTTT

clone_size: .
j_call: TRBJ1-2
d_call: .
v_call: TRBV19
cdr3_aa: CASSPLNYGYTF
cdr3_nt: TGTGCCAGTAGTCCACTTAACTATGGCTACACCTTC

clone_size: .
j_call: TRBJ2-6
d_call: TRBD1
v_call: TRBV3-1/TRBV3-2
cdr3_aa: CASSRATGNSGANVLTF
cdr3_nt: TGTGCCAGCAGCAGAGCGACAGGGAACTCTGGGGCCAACGTCCTGACTTTC